The entry below describes one T cell receptor (beta chain). Its target is unknown. The CDR3 extends over 14 amino acids. The germline V gene has CDR1 DFQATT and CDR2 SNEGSKA (reference sequence). The J segment lost 4 bases and the V segment lost 1 base, leaving 6 bases of the junction unmatched. A J-beta primer mix and a sample-barcoded 5' primer were used in a second PCR of roughly 6 to 11 cycles. Researchers report that each sample yielded at least 3 million CDR3-containing paired-end reads. TCRdb used MiXCR to reprocess the 5' RACE reads, holding one entry per CDR3 protein. The table shows hundreds of thousands of distinct CDR3 sequences, with approximately 30% occurring only once. These data are taken from a study of blood T cells in healthy people across ages. Findings and limits, study-wide: Estimates based on one million T cells were treated as lower bounds.

The sequenced sample was blood. This rearrangement joins TRBV20-1 to TRBJ1-2; the match to TRBD1 covers 7 bases. This TCR was sampled from a woman aged 80 or over in good health. CDR3 bases: TGCAGTGCTAGAGTCTTGACAGGGCGCTATGGCTACACCTTC. The encoded protein is CSARVLTGRYGYTF.